The 32 T cell receptor beta chains listed next were all sequenced from one sample in a study of shared clonotypes between healthy human individuals. Profiled with immunoSEQ multiplex PCR; TCRdb holds only in-frame clones, not every one. The data show approximately 1.9 million clones, with 93% seen just once and over 1.5% held by the top ten. Naive CD8 cells lacked CD45RO, underwent positive selection for CCR7 and left out terminally differentiated effector memory CD45RA+ cells. The sample comprised naive CD8+ T cells from PBMCs. These receptors all stem from a man between 18 and 35 years old in good health. Some clones in this sample may be carry-over from other donors' samples.

This chain uses TRBV30 with TRBJ1-2; TRBD1 matches 7 bases. V lost 0 bases and J lost 4; bases outside the gene matches: 11. The CDR3 sequence is 16 residues long. Per the germline V gene, CDR1 is GTSNPN and CDR2 is SVGIG (reference sequence). This chain's CDR3 is CAWSVQLSGTAYGYTF. The CDR3 bases are TGTGCCTGGAGTGTACAATTGTCCGGGACAGCCTATGGCTACACCTTC.

V is TRBV18 and J is TRBJ2-1; no clear D gene. Between the trimmed V and J ends, which lost 4 bases and 6 bases, there was a span of 10 bases. The CDR3 length is 13 residues. Germline CDR1 KGHSH, CDR2 LQKENI. This chain's CDR3 is CASSLEYGNEQFF. CDR3 coding DNA: TGTGCCAGCTCACTAGAGTACGGCAATGAGCAGTTCTTC.

The rearrangement uses TRBV7-3 and TRBJ2-1, with D unclear. Trimming removed 5 bases from V and 8 bases from J, with 13 bases in between. The CDR3 spans 13 residues. CDR1 is SGHTA, CDR2 FQGTGA, per germline. The CDR3 nucleotides read TGTGCCAGCAGCCCGAGAGGAGAGGATGAGCAGTTCTTC. Its translation: CASSPRGEDEQFF.

This clone was observed once. This chain uses TRBV7-3 with TRBJ2-3, with D possibly TRBD1 on 5 matching bases. Germline lookup yields CDR1 SGHTA and CDR2 FQGTGA. This CDR3 comprises 16 residues. With 5 bases removed from V and 5 bases from J, the gap between germline ends came to 20 bases. The CDR3 DNA is TGTGCCAGCAGCCCGCGAGGTGGGGCCGGCGTAGATACGCAGTATTTT. It yields the protein CASSPRGGAGVDTQYF.

The chain carries TRBV27 and TRBJ2-7, with 13 bases fitting TRBD2. Trimming took 4 bases from V and 3 from J; bases not matched to a gene: 6. The CDR3 has 16 amino acids. The V gene's germline CDR1 is MNHEY and CDR2 SMNVEV (reference sequence). This CDR3 is CASSSWTSGSIYEQYF. In DNA, the CDR3 is TGTGCCAGCAGTTCCTGGACTAGCGGGAGTATCTACGAGCAGTACTTC.

On this clone itself: The same CDR3 also results from other DNA sequences found in this sample. This sequence joins TRBV27 and TRBJ2-2, with D maybe TRBD2 (5 bases). Germline-derived CDR1 and CDR2 are MNHEY and SMNVEV (reference sequence). Trimming shortened V by 3 bases and J by 6 bases, and 11 bases separated the two germline ends. CDR3 size: 14 residues. CDR3 DNA sequence: TGTGCCAGCAGTTTTGGTGGGAGTGCCGGGGAGCTGTTTTTT. Translation: CASSFGGSAGELFF.

DNA for the CDR3: TGTGCCAGCAGTTTTCGGGGGCTCGAGCAGTACTTC. It specifies CASSFRGLEQYF. This chain links TRBV27 with TRBJ2-7; D may be TRBD1 or TRBD2 (6 bases each). Trimming left V 3 bases short and J 6 bases short, with 9 bases between. The CDR3 runs to 12 residues. The germline V gene encodes CDR1 MNHEY and CDR2 SMNVEV (reference sequence).

Concerning this clone: Given a much more abundant clone one base away, this may be a read error. This CDR3 is also generated by other DNA sequences in the sample. The chain joins TRBV6-1 to TRBJ2-7; no clear D. CDR1 MNHNS and CDR2 SASEGT come from the germline V gene. V was pared by 3 bases and J by 0 bases, with 0 bases between. The CDR3 is made up of 11 amino acids. The CDR3 sequence is CASSDSYEQYF. The CDR3 DNA follows: TGTGCCAGCAGTGACTCCTACGAGCAGTACTTC.

The V and J genes are TRBV15 and TRBJ2-1; TRBD1 might be the D (6 bases). The CDR3 consists of 15 residues. The V end was cut by 0 bases, the J end by 7 bases, with 13 bases between. Per germline, CDR1 LNHNV and CDR2 YYDKDF (reference sequence). The CDR3 region is CATSRDWGQRNEQFF. CDR3 sequence (DNA): TGTGCCACCAGCAGAGATTGGGGGCAGAGGAATGAGCAGTTCTTC.

The rearrangement links TRBV7-2 to TRBJ1-1; D call uncertain. The CDR3 is made up of 12 amino acids. Germline V gene sequence: CDR1 SGHTA, CDR2 FQGNSA. V lost 5 bases, J lost 4 bases, and 8 bases lay in between. CDR3: CASSLFGTEAFF. The CDR3 DNA reads TGTGCCAGCAGCCTCTTTGGCACTGAAGCTTTCTTT.

With regard to this clone: An end of the junction differs from the germline gene, which may be a read error. The rearrangement links TRBV9 to TRBJ2-2; D remains unclear. The CDR3 spans 13 residues. Germline V gene data show CDR1 as SGDLS and CDR2 as YYNGEE. In DNA form, the CDR3 reads TGTGCTAGCAGTGGCAGTTACACCGGGGAGCTGTTTTTT. It codes for CASSGSYTGELFF.

The chain links TRBV6-5 to TRBJ2-7; D call uncertain. Germline V gene sequence: CDR1 MNHEY, CDR2 SVGAGI. The CDR3 runs 14 residues. Deletions cut 5 bases from V and 2 bases from J, with 13 bases between. The CDR3 spells CASSPLVPTYEQYF. Written as DNA, the CDR3 is TGTGCCAGCAGTCCGCTGGTTCCCACCTACGAGCAGTACTTC.

The chain is built from TRBV6-5 and TRBJ2-1, with D possibly being TRBD1 (5 bases). Germline V gene lookup returns CDR1 MNHEY and CDR2 SVGAGI. The CDR3 totals 13 residues. Between the trimmed V and J ends, which lost 2 bases and 9 bases, there was a span of 11 bases. Here the CDR3 reads CASSYGWGGEQFF. CDR3 DNA sequence: TGTGCCAGCAGTTACGGCTGGGGCGGTGAGCAGTTCTTC.

The chain uses TRBV6-6 and TRBJ2-2; D not resolved. Deletions cut 5 bases from V and 7 bases from J, with 8 bases between. Germline CDR1 reads MNHNY; CDR2 reads SVGAGI (reference sequence). The CDR3 consists of 12 residues. CDR3 sequence: CASSSGVGELFF. Here the CDR3 DNA reads TGTGCCAGCAGTAGTGGGGTCGGGGAGCTGTTTTTT.

The genes are TRBV28 and TRBJ1-4; D not resolved. Germline CDR1 MDHEN, CDR2 SYDVKM. The CDR3 extends over 14 amino acids. With 6 bases removed from V and 8 bases from J, the gap between germline ends came to 16 bases. The CDR3 DNA reads as TGTGCCAGCAGCTCAGATACTCGCGGGGAAAAACTGTTTTTT. It translates to CASSSDTRGEKLFF.

V usage is TRBV5-5 and J usage is TRBJ2-7; D not certain. This CDR3 comprises 13 residues. V was cut by 0 bases and J by 6 bases, with 10 bases left in between. Per the germline V gene, CDR1 is SGHKS and CDR2 is YYEKEE (reference sequence). The CDR3: CASSLANLGEQYF. The DNA for the CDR3 is TGTGCCAGCAGCTTGGCCAACCTAGGCGAGCAGTACTTC.

The chain combines TRBV28 with TRBJ1-4; D not certain. Per germline, CDR1 MDHEN and CDR2 SYDVKM. V was pared by 7 bases and J by 2 bases, with 14 bases between. The CDR3 is 15 amino acids. CDR3 sequence reads: CASISTFGTNEKLFF. CDR3 bases: TGTGCCAGCATTTCCACTTTTGGGACTAATGAAAAACTGTTTTTT.

This clone was seen only once. The genes are TRBV6-6 and TRBJ1-1; D is unclear. Germline V CDR1 and CDR2: MNHNY, SVGAGI (reference sequence). Deletions cut 2 bases from V and 2 bases from J, with 12 bases between. The CDR3 runs 15 residues. The CDR3 sequence: CASSYGPVPNTEAFF. CDR3 nucleotide sequence: TGTGCCAGCAGTTACGGTCCCGTCCCCAACACTGAAGCTTTCTTT.

This chain uses TRBV29-1 with TRBJ2-1; D uncertain. Per germline, CDR1 SQVTM and CDR2 ANQGSEA. The CDR3 contains 15 residues. V dropped 2 bases and J dropped 0 bases, with 11 bases sitting between them. CDR3 region: CSVEYRQSSYNEQFF. As DNA, the CDR3 is TGCAGCGTTGAATATAGGCAGAGCTCCTACAATGAGCAGTTCTTC.

The J gene is TRBJ2-2, the V gene TRBV28; TRBD2 matches at 8 bases. Germline lookup yields CDR1 MDHEN and CDR2 SYDVKM. This CDR3 is built from 17 residues. The trim removed 3 bases at V and 5 bases at J, leaving 11 bases unmatched. CDR3 nucleotides: TGTGCCAGCAGTTTCGGGACCAGCGGGAGCCAAACCGGGGAGCTGTTTTTT. It translates to CASSFGTSGSQTGELFF.

The chain links TRBV6-5 to TRBJ2-7, with D uncertain. CDR1 is MNHEY, CDR2 SVGAGI, per germline. The ends were cut back, 4 bases at V and 1 base at J, with 11 bases in the middle. The CDR3 runs to 14 residues. CDR3 nucleotides: TGTGCCAGCAGTTCTCGTTTAGGATCCTACGAGCAGTACTTC. The encoded protein is CASSSRLGSYEQYF.

V and J are TRBV28 and TRBJ2-1; unclear D gene. The CDR3 is 15 amino acids. Germline V gene sequence: CDR1 MDHEN, CDR2 SYDVKM. Trimming left V 4 bases short and J 2 bases short, with 12 bases between. The CDR3 DNA is TGTGCCAGCAGTTCCCTTATAAGGGCCTACAATGAGCAGTTCTTC. Translation gives CASSSLIRAYNEQFF.

This chain uses TRBV10-3 with TRBJ2-7; possible D gene TRBD2, 10 bases. The V gene's germline CDR1 is ENHRY and CDR2 SYGVKD. The V gene lost 5 bases and the J gene lost 0 bases, with 29 bases spanning the gap. This CDR3 contains 20 residues. The CDR3 DNA reads as TGTGCCATCAGTAGAAACAGGGGGCGCGATGGGACTAGCGTCTCCTACGAGCAGTACTTC. This encodes CAISRNRGRDGTSVSYEQYF.

The chain uses TRBV2 and TRBJ2-5; TRBD1 aligns across 8 bases. J lost 2 bases, V lost 5 bases, and 4 bases had no gene match. The CDR3 totals 14 residues. Per the germline V gene, CDR1 is SNHLY and CDR2 is FYNNEI. CDR3 bases: TGTGCCAGCAGTTCCCGGGACAGGCAAGAGACCCAGTACTTC. It translates to CASSSRDRQETQYF.

The chain joins TRBV6-1 to TRBJ2-7; a weak D match, TRBD1 (7 bases). Trimming took 4 bases from V and 3 from J, leaving 22 bases between them. There are 17 residues in the CDR3. CDR1 MNHNS and CDR2 SASEGT come from the germline V gene. CDR3 sequence reads: CASSASSWQGGLYEQYF. In DNA form, the CDR3 reads TGTGCCAGCAGTGCTTCATCCTGGCAGGGGGGTCTCTACGAGCAGTACTTC.

Concerning this clone itself: This same CDR3 is encoded by further DNA sequences in the sample. The chain carries TRBV6-5 and TRBJ2-2; 7 nucleotides agree with TRBD2. The V segment lost 2 bases and the J segment 5 bases; nucleotides outside the gene matches: 2. Germline-derived CDR1 and CDR2 are MNHEY and SVGAGI. CDR3 length: 14 amino acids. CDR3 sequence: CASSYAGETGELFF. CDR3 bases: TGTGCCAGCAGTTACGCGGGAGAAACCGGGGAGCTGTTTTTT.

This rearrangement joins TRBV29-1 to TRBJ2-1; no reliable D call. This CDR3 has 13 residues. Germline V gives CDR1 SQVTM, CDR2 ANQGSEA. With 4 bases removed from V and 4 bases from J, the gap between germline ends came to 11 bases. DNA of the CDR3: TGCAGCGTTGTCGCAGACAAATACAATGAGCAGTTCTTC. Its translation is CSVVADKYNEQFF.

The V and J genes are TRBV6-1 and TRBJ1-2; 7 bases map to TRBD1. Losses at the gene ends were 6 bases for V and 4 bases for J; bases not matched to a gene: 8. This CDR3 comprises 14 residues. Germline CDR1 and CDR2: MNHNS and SASEGT. The CDR3 sequence is CASSPRGISYGYTF. CDR3 coding DNA: TGTGCCAGCAGCCCCAGGGGGATTAGCTATGGCTACACCTTC.

The V gene is TRBV2, the J gene TRBJ2-3, with 11 bases identical to TRBD1. The CDR3 has 15 residues. Germline V CDR1 and CDR2: SNHLY, FYNNEI. J gave up 5 bases and V 6 bases, and 7 bases lay outside the gene matches. CDR3 protein: CASRPRDRGGDTQYF. The DNA for the CDR3 is TGTGCCAGCAGGCCCCGGGACAGGGGGGGAGATACGCAGTATTTT. Full variable domain (rest looked up from reference TRBV2 and TRBJ2-3): EPEVTQTPSHQVTQMGQEVILRCVPISNHLYFYWYRQILGQKVEFLVSFYNNEISEKSEIFDDQFSVERPDGSNFTLKIRSTKLEDSAMYFCASRPRDRGGDTQYFGPGTRLTVL.

The genes are TRBV28 and TRBJ1-6, with TRBD1 matching 8 bases. The CDR3 is 14 residues long. J was trimmed by 7 bases and V by 5 bases; bases with no gene match: 4. Per the germline V gene, CDR1 is MDHEN and CDR2 is SYDVKM. The CDR3 spells CASSPYRGNSPLHF. Here the CDR3 DNA reads TGTGCCAGCAGTCCCTACAGGGGGAATTCACCCCTCCACTTT.

This sequence joins TRBV28 and TRBJ1-2, with D possibly matching TRBD1 (5 bases). The length of the CDR3 is 13 residues. V was pared by 3 bases and J by 4 bases, with 9 bases between. Germline CDR1 reads MDHEN; CDR2 reads SYDVKM. Here the CDR3 DNA reads TGTGCCAGCAGTTTGACAGTTACCTATGGCTACACCTTC. Encoded protein: CASSLTVTYGYTF.

On this clone itself: Other DNA sequences from this sample encode an identical CDR3 as well. The genes are TRBV27 and TRBJ2-3; TRBD2 matches 8 bases. The germline gives CDR1 MNHEY, CDR2 SMNVEV (reference sequence). The CDR3 is 14 residues long. J was trimmed by 0 bases and V by 8 bases; bases with no gene match: 4. Here the CDR3 reads CASAERGSTDTQYF. The CDR3 DNA is TGTGCCAGCGCTGAGCGGGGGAGCACAGATACGCAGTATTTT.